Here is one T cell receptor (beta chain) with its context. Germline CDR1 reads DFQATT; CDR2 reads SNEGSKA (reference sequence). The CDR3 totals 15 residues. Germline trimming cut 5 bases from V and 4 bases from J; bases unmatched to any gene: 14. The sample is drawn from a study of T cell repertoires in cytomegalovirus infection. One entry per CDR3 protein results from TCRdb running MiXCR on the reads. Of almost 550,000 distinct CDR3 sequences listed, approximately 15% are singletons. The receptor was isolated from a human donor in good health (CMV status not recorded). Some clones in this sample may be carry-over from other donors' samples. Sequenced input: CD8+ T cells from PBMCs. The gene calls are TRBV20-1 and TRBJ2-7; TRBD1 matches at 7 bases. CDR3 amino acids: CSAHDREHISYEQYF. CDR3 DNA: TGCAGTGCTCATGACAGGGAGCATATATCTTACGAGCAGTACTTC.